This section outlines one T cell receptor (beta chain) sequence together with its context. Original processing notes: Reference gene primer amplification gave nucleated cell count estimates. Sequencing used immunoSEQ multiplex PCR; TCRdb keeps in-frame clones, though not all of them. The D gene and trimming were derived from the DNA, and the V and J assignments and clone size from that table. Among 150,000 or so clones listed, 84% were seen once. Germline CDR1 and CDR2: SGHTS and YDEGEE. The CDR3 has 13 residues. The V end lost 6 bases, the J end lost 0 bases, and 9 bases lay between the germline ends. This record belongs to a study of blood T cell repertoires in COVID-19. About the study: Acute and convalescent COVID-19 samples came from the United States, Italy and Spain. PBMCs, B-cell-depleted T cells, or T cells provided the cDNA or gDNA that made up the material.

The rearrangement uses TRBV5-8 and TRBJ1-1; D uncertain. The TCR sequence derives from a human donor in a cohort sampled during active COVID-19. Sequenced material: peripheral blood. CDR3 amino acids: CASIRVMNTEAFF. CDR3 nucleotide sequence: TGTGCCAGCATCCGGGTTATGAACACTGAAGCTTTCTTT.